The sample holds one count of the clone carrying this T cell receptor beta chain. The sample originates from a study of blood T cell repertoires in COVID-19. For the study at large: Whether acute or convalescent, the COVID-19 samples came from the United States, Italy and Spain. PBMCs, B-cell-depleted T cells, or T cells provided the cDNA or gDNA that made up the material.

The CDR3 runs to 15 residues. The trim removed 1 base at V and 2 bases at J, leaving 2 bases unmatched. The V gene's germline CDR1 is SGHRS and CDR2 YFSETQ. Original analysis: The assay estimated nucleated cells by amplifying reference gene primers. Assay used: immunoSEQ multiplex PCR; TCRdb lists only in-frame clones, some missing. The D gene and trimming were derived from the DNA, and the V and J assignments and clone size from that table. Of around 310,000 clones in the sample, roughly 88% were seen once. This sequence joins TRBV5-1 and TRBJ1-2; the match to TRBD1 covers 10 bases. This clonotype was sampled from a woman aged 45-65 years with active or convalescent COVID-19. The sequencing sample was made of peripheral blood. CDR3 region: CASSLTGQGNYGYTF. As DNA, the CDR3 is TGCGCCAGCAGCTTGACGGGACAGGGGAACTATGGCTACACCTTC.